This paragraph reports one TCR beta chain. This receptor's antigen is unknown. One end of the junction fails to match germline, which may point to a read error. Peripheral blood and lesional scalp punch biopsies were obtained from patients with alopecia areata. Scalp biopsies from humans were placed right away in PAXgene tissue containers for fixation. Based on the germline V gene (reference sequence), the CDR1 and CDR2 sequences are LNHNV and YYDKDF. From cysteine to phenylalanine, the CDR3 is 13 amino acids long. Here the CDR3 DNA is all that survives: 39 bases in frame from base 1. This sample was taken from a study of CD8+ T cells in alopecia areata (dated by TCRdb to the late 2010s). About the full investigation: Treated patients were enrolled in an open-label pilot trial of oral tofacitinib, 5 to 10 mg twice daily, for moderate-to-severe alopecia areata. Tofacitinib was given for 6 to 18 months, followed by 6 months of follow-up off drug to assess delayed response and recurrence. High-throughput TCRbeta sequencing was used to examine T cell clonal expansion in alopecia areata in both the C3H/HeJ mouse model and human patients. Human TCRbeta sequencing covered scalp tissue and sorted CD4+ and CD8+ peripheral blood T cells from patchy and totalis/universalis alopecia areata patients and healthy controls. Biopsies were taken from tofacitinib-treated patients at baseline and again at 4 and 24 weeks into treatment, and several of those patients also had a later scalp biopsy. Scalp clonality was compared across normal scalp (n=4), patchy alopecia areata scalp (n=8), and alopecia totalis/universalis scalp (n=8). RNA was obtained with the PAXgene miRNA kit for fixed scalp, the miRNeasy kit for PBMCs, and the RNeasy kit for mouse skin. immunoSEQ multiplex PCR using 35 Vbeta forward primers and 13 Jbeta reverse primers was used to amplify TCRbeta CDR3 regions. What the study reported, not specific to this receptor: Compared with mice, TCR sequences shared between patients were less clear, possibly partly because of HLA diversity across the patient population. Lesional scalp, especially in alopecia totalis/universalis, showed higher clonality and more expanded CD8+ clones than normal scalp, suggesting antigenic drive. Resident alphabeta T cells in normal human skin are also sequenced, complicating scalp TCR repertoire analysis, unlike mouse skin dominated by gammadelta T cells.

Library prep was done by the immunoSEQ multiplex PCR assay. RNA was extracted from all samples and reverse transcribed into cDNA as template for TCR sequencing. SuperScript III was used for first-strand cDNA synthesis, primed with a 2:1 mix of oligo-dT and random hexamers. A synthetic immune receptor repertoire was used to assess amplification bias, and residual bias was removed computationally. In the paper's pipeline: After raw reads were preprocessed to remove errors, the CDR3 was defined following IMGT conventions as running from the conserved cysteine to phenylalanine. Clonality was computed as 1 minus the Shannon entropy, with the entropy normalized by log2 of the number of productive unique TCRs. Whether scalp clones were CD4 or CD8 was inferred by matching scalp TCRbeta sequences against CD4 and CD8 repertoires sorted from blood. The source is immuneACCESS, and TCRdb retained only in-frame sequences with V and J called. Part of the clones is not carried over; for the studies checked, unresolved V genes explain less than half of this, and the remainder is unexplained. V and J calls and clone size come straight from that table; D and trimming were deduced from the DNA. This sample comprises about 12,000 clones, approximately 53% of them detected only once. The ten largest clones represent over 10% of the sample.

The receptor was derived from a human donor with alopecia areata. This sequence uses TRBV15 and TRBJ2-5, with no confidently assigned D gene. The sequenced sample was skin. The DNA is as follows: TGTGCCACCAGCAGCAGCCGTCAAGAGACCCAGCACTTC. It specifies CATSSSRQETQHF.